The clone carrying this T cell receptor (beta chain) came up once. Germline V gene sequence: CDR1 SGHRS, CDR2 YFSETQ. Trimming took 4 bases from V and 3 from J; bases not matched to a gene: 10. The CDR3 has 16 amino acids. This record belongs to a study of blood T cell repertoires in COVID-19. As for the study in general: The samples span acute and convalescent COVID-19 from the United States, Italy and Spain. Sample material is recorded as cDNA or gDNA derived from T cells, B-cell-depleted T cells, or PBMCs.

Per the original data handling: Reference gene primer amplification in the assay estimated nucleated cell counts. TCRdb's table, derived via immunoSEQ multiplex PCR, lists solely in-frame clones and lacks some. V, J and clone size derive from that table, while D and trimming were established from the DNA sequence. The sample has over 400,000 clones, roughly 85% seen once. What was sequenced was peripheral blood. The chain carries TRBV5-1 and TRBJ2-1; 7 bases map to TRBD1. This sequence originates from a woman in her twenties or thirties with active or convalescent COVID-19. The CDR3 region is CASSPSGTASYNEQFF. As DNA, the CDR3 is TGCGCCAGCAGCCCGTCCGGGACAGCTAGCTACAATGAGCAGTTCTTC.